This TCR beta chain comes out of a study of control samples from healthy donors and cancer patients. The CDR3 totals 15 residues. Trimming pared 1 base from V and 5 bases from J, leaving 14 bases between. The germline CDR1 and CDR2 sequences are MGHRA and YSYEKL. The method was immunoSEQ multiplex PCR; TCRdb's version includes in-frame clones alone and lacks a portion of them. Counted here are a few hundred thousand clones, over 75% occurring once; the ten biggest clones make up around 6.5%. The source material was PBMCs. This TCR was recovered from a man aged 35 to 55 with head and neck cancer. This chain uses TRBV4-1 with TRBJ1-1; D is possibly TRBD1 (5 bases). The CDR3 loop reads CASSQARAGRTEAFF. The CDR3 nucleotides are TGCGCCAGCAGCCAAGCTAGGGCAGGGAGGACTGAAGCTTTCTTT.